The present T cell receptor beta chain was sequenced within a study of human thymus T cells. The CDR3 extends over 13 amino acids. Germline CDR1 and CDR2: MNHNS and SASEGT. With 2 bases removed from V and 8 bases from J, the gap between germline ends came to 11 bases. Profiled with immunoSEQ multiplex PCR; TCRdb holds only in-frame clones, not every one. This table holds 55,000 to 70,000 clones, around 94% found once. Material: blood. The TCR was taken from a boy younger than two with a congenital heart defect but otherwise immunologically healthy. V is TRBV6-1 and J is TRBJ2-3; the D call may be TRBD1 or TRBD2 (5 bases each). CDR3 nucleotide sequence: TGTGCCAGCAGTGAATGGGGACCCGCTACGCAGTATTTT. It specifies CASSEWGPATQYF.